A selection of T cell receptor beta chains follows, all from one sample in a study of sequential checkpoint blockade in melanoma. Assay: immunoSEQ multiplex PCR; the TCRdb copy retains only in-frame clones and omits some. The sample contains more than 25,000 clones, 70% to 90% of which appear only once. The sample in question was CD8+ T cells sorted from blood (inferred from file names), obtained from a patient given nivolumab and ipilimumab in sequence. Receptor source: a human donor with melanoma. The CDR3 runs from the conserved cysteine through the conserved F or W. D genes are given only for firm matches. Expanded clones get a size class; other rows say once, few or many, or leave the size out.

.	TRBV4-3	TRBJ2-1	.	TGCGCCAGCAGCGGGGCCGACAATGAGCAGTTCTTC	CASSGADNEQFF
TRBD2	TRBV19	TRBJ2-1	.	TGTGCCAGCAGACTAGCGGGATTCAATGAGCAGTTCTTC	CASRLAGFNEQFF
.	TRBV19	TRBJ1-1	few	TGTGCCAGTAGTATGTCTAGACTCGGGAACACTGAAGCTTTCTTT	CASSMSRLGNTEAFF
.	TRBV7-9	TRBJ1-4	.	TGTGCCAGCAGCCAGACTGCAACTAATGAAAAACTGTTTTTT	CASSQTATNEKLFF
.	TRBV29-1	TRBJ1-2	.	TGCAGCGTTGAAGCAGCGGGGGTCGGCTATGGCTACACCTTC	CSVEAAGVGYGYTF
.	TRBV7-6	TRBJ1-3	.	TGTGCCAGCACCTTATGGGCGGGGGAAGGCTCTGGAAACACCATATATTTT	CASTLWAGEGSGNTIYF
.	TRBV6-5	TRBJ2-1	.	TGTGCCAGCAGTCCGACGGACTTCTACAATGAGCAGTTCTTC	CASSPTDFYNEQFF
TRBD2	TRBV4-3	TRBJ2-7	.	TGCGCCAGCAGCAGAACTAGCGGGGACTCCTACGAGCAGTACTTC	CASSRTSGDSYEQYF
TRBD1	TRBV28	TRBJ1-5	.	TGTGCCAGCAGTCCCTCCCGGGACAGAAGCATCAATCAGCCCCAGCATTTT	CASSPSRDRSINQPQHF
TRBD1	TRBV19	TRBJ2-7	.	TGTGCCAGTAGTATGACAGGGGGCATCTACGAGCAGTACTTC	CASSMTGGIYEQYF
.	TRBV4-3	TRBJ1-1	once	TGCGCCAGCAAGGGCAGCGGGAACACTGAAGCTTTCTTT	CASKGSGNTEAFF
TRBD2	TRBV30	TRBJ2-2	.	TGTGCCTGGGGTGTATGGGCCTATAGCGGGGTGGGGGAGCTGTTTTTT	CAWGVWAYSGVGELFF